This TCR beta chain was recovered during a study of cytomegalovirus exposure and HLA in healthy donors. Study-level information: The same platform was used for the 110 or so validation repertoires and the roughly 720 first-cohort repertoires, a later analysis reported.

A word on this clone: Its antigen remains unknown.

The donors formed part of the roughly 120-subject validation cohort, distinct from the roughly 620-subject first cohort. Libraries were prepared by immunoSEQ multiplex PCR; TCRdb keeps only in-frame clonotypes and omits some of them. Among almost 200,000 clones listed, roughly 77% were seen once. Broader study findings: Altogether, 164 TCR beta chains were recorded as cytomegalovirus-associated. Confirmation was obtained in vitro that three CMV-associated chains are specific for CMV antigens.

This CDR3 has 18 amino acids. The germline gives CDR1 MGHRA, CDR2 YSYEKL. The ends were cut back, 1 base at V and 6 bases at J, with 25 bases in the middle. J is TRBJ2-7 and V is TRBV4-1; possibly TRBD1 for D (6 bases). This sequence originates from a woman in her 30s in good health and CMV-seronegative. The source material was PBMCs. The CDR3 DNA sequence: TGCGCCAGCAGCCAAGTCATGGGGCAGGGGCGTTCGGGGAGCGAGCAGTACTTC. It encodes CASSQVMGQGRSGSEQYF.